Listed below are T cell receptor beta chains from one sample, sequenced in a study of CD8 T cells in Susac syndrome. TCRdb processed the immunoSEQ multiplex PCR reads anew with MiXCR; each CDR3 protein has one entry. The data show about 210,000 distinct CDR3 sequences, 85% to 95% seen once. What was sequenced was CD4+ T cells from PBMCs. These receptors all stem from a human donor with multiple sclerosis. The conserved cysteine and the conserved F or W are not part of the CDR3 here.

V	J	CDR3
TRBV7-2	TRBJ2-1	ASSWGGGRNEQF
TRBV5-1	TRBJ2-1	ASSTDREDYNEQF
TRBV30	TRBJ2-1	AWRGLDRGPDEQF
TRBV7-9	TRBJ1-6	AIQGGPNSPLH
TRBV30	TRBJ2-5	AWSSQGLETQY
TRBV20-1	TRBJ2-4	SAPGQGWRNIQY
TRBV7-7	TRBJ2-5	ASSPSGGLPETQY
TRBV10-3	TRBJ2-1	AISEGGEQF
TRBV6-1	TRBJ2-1	ASSPGQGGPNEQF
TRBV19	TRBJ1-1	ASSIVKNTEAF
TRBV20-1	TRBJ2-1	SAEPGTRYNEQF
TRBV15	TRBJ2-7	ATSRAGLRGTTYEQY
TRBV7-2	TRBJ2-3	ASSLVASGEDTQY
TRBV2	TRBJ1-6	ASSYNRGVNSPLH
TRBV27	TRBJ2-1	ASSRRTSGGRPTYNEQF
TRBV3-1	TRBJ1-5	ASSQDLEQPQH
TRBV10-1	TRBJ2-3	ASSESSYSTDTQY
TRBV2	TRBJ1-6	ASTPGQSPLH
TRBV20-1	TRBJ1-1	SARAQPGANEAF
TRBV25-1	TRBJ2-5	ASSARGGALETQY
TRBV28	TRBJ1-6	ASSSGNSPLH
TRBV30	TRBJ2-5	AWSVGIQETQY
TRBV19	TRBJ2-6	ASSTPSGANVLT
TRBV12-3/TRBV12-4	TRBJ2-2	ASSPRINTGELF
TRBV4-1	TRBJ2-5	ASSQDVGETQY
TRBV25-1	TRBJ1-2	ASSVSGTGVRGYT